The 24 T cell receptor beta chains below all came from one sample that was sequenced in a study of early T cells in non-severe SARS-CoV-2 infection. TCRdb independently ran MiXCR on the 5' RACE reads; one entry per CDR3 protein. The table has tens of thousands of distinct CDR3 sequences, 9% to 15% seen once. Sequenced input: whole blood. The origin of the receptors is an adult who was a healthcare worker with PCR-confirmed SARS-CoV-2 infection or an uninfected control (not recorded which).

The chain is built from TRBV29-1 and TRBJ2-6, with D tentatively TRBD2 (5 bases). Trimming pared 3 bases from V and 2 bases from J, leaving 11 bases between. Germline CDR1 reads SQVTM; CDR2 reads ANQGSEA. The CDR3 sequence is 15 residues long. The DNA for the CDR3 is TGCAGCGTTGAGACCCTAGCCGCTGGGGCCAACGTCCTGACTTTC. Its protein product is CSVETLAAGANVLTF.

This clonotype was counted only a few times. The CDR3 region is CSARNHRGNEKLFF. The DNA of the CDR3 is TGCAGTGCTAGGAACCACAGGGGTAATGAAAAACTGTTTTTT. The chain couples TRBV20-1 to TRBJ1-4, with 7 positions matching TRBD1. This CDR3 is built from 14 residues. J lost 4 bases, V lost 3 bases, and 5 bases had no gene match. CDR1 and CDR2 from the germline V gene are DFQATT and SNEGSKA (reference sequence).

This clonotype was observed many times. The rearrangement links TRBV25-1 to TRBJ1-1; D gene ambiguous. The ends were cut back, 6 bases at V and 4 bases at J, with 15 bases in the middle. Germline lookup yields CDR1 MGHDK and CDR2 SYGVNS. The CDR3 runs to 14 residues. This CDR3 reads CASSLDSRFTEAFF. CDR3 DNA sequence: TGTGCCAGCAGCCTGGACTCCAGGTTCACTGAAGCTTTCTTT.

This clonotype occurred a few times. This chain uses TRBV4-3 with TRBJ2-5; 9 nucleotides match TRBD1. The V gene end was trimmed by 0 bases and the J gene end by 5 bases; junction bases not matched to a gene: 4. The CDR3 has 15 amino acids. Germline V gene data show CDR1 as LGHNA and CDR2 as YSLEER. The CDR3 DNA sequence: TGCGCCAGCAGCCAAGATGGGACAGGGATCGAGACCCAGTACTTC. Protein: CASSQDGTGIETQYF.

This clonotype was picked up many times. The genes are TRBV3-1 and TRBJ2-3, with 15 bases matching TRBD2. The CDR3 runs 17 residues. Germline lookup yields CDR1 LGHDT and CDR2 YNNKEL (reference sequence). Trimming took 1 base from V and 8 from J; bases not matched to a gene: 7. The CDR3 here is CASSQVAAGLAGGTQYF. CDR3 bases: TGTGCCAGCAGCCAAGTTGCCGCGGGACTAGCGGGAGGTACGCAGTATTTT.

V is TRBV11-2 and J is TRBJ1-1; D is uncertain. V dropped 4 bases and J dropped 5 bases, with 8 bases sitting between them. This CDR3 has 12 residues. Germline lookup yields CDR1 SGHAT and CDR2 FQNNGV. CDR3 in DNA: TGTGCCAGCAGCTCTTCCGGGACTGAAGCTTTCTTT. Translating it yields CASSSSGTEAFF.

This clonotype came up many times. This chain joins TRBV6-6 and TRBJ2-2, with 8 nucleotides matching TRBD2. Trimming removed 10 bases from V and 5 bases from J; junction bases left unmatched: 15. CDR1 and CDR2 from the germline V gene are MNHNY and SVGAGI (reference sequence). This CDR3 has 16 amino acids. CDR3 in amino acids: CATVRRVIAGTGELFF. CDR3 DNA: TGTGCCACTGTCCGCCGGGTGATAGCGGGGACCGGGGAGCTGTTTTTT.

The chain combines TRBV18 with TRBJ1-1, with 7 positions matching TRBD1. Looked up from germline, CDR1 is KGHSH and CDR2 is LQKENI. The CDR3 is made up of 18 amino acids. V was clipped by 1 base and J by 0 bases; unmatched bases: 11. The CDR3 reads CASSPLIPGGSMNTEAFF. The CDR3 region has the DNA TGTGCCAGCTCACCACTTATCCCAGGGGGGAGCATGAACACTGAAGCTTTCTTT. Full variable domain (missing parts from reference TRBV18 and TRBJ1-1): NAGVMQNPRHLVRRRGQEARLRCSPMKGHSHVYWYRQLPEEGLKFMVYLQKENIIDESGMPKERFSAEFPKEGPSILRIQQVVRGDSAAYFCASSPLIPGGSMNTEAFFGQGTRLTVV.

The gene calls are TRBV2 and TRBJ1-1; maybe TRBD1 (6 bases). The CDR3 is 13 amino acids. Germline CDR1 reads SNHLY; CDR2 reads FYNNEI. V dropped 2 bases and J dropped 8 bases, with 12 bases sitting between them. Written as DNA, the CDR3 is TGTGCCAGCAGTGAAACCAGGGGAGGGGAAGCTTTCTTT. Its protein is CASSETRGGEAFF.

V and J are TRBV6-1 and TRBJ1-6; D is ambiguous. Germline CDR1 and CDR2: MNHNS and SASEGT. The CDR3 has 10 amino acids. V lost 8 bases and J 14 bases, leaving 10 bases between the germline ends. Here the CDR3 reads CASSLLALHF. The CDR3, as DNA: TGTGCCAGCTCGCTTTTAGCCCTCCACTTT.

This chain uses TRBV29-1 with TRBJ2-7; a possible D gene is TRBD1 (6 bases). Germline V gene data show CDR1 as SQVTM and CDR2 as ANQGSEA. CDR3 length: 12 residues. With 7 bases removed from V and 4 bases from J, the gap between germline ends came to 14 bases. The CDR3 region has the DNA TGCAGCGGTACCGGGACATCATACGAGCAGTACTTC. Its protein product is CSGTGTSYEQYF.

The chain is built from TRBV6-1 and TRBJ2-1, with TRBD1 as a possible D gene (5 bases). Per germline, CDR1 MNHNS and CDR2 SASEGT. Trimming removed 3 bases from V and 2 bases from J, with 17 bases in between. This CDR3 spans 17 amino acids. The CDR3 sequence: CASSESGRGVPYNEQFF. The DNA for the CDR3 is TGTGCCAGCAGTGAGTCAGGGCGAGGCGTCCCCTACAATGAGCAGTTCTTC.

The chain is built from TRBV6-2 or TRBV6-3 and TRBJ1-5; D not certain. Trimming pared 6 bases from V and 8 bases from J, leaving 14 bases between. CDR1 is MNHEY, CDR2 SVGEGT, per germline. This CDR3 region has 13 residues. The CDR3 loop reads CASRRWVIEPQHF. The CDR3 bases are TGTGCCAGCAGAAGGTGGGTGATTGAGCCCCAGCATTTT.

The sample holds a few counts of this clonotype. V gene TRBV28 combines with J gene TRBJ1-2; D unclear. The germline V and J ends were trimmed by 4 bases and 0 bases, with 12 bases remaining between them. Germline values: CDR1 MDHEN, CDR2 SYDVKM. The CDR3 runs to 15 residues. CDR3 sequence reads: CASSSPVVANYGYTF. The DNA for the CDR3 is TGTGCCAGCAGTTCGCCGGTAGTGGCTAACTATGGCTACACCTTC.

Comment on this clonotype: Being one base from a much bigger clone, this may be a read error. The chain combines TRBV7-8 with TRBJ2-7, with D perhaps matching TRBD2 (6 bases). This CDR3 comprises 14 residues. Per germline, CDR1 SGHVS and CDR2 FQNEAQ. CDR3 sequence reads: CASSNRERHYVQYF. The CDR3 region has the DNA TGTGCCAGCAGCAACCGGGAGAGGCACTACGTGCAGTACTTC.

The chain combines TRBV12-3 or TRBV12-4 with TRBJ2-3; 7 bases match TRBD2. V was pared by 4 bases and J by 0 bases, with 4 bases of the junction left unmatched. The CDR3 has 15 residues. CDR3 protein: CASSSSGRSTDTQYF. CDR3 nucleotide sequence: TGTGCCAGCAGTTCTAGCGGACGGAGCACAGATACGCAGTATTTT.

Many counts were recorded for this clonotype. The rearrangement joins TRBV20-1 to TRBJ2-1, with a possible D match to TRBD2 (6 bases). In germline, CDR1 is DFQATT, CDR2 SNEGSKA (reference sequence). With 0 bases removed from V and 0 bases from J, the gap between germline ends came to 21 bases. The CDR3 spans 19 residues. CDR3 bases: TGCAGTGCTAGAGATTTTAGTTGGAGGGGCCAGAGCTCCTACAATGAGCAGTTCTTC. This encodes CSARDFSWRGQSSYNEQFF.

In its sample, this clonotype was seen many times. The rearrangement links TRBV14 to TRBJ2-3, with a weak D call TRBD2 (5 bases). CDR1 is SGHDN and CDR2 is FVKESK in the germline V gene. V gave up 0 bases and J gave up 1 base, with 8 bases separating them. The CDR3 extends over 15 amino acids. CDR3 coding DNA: TGTGCCAGCAGCCAAGATGGACTTCGCACAGATACGCAGTATTTT. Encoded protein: CASSQDGLRTDTQYF.

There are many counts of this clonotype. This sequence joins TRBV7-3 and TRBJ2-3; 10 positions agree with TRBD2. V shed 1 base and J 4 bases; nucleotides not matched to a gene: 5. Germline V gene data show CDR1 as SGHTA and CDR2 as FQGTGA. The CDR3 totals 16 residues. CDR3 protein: CASSLRGLAGADTQYF. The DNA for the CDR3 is TGTGCCAGCAGCTTAAGAGGGCTAGCGGGGGCAGATACGCAGTATTTT.

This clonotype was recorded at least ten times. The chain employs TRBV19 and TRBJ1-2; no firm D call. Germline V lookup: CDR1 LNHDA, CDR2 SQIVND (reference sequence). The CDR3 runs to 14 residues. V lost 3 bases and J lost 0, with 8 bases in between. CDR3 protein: CASSIQKANYGYTF. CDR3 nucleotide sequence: TGTGCCAGTAGTATTCAGAAAGCTAACTATGGCTACACCTTC.

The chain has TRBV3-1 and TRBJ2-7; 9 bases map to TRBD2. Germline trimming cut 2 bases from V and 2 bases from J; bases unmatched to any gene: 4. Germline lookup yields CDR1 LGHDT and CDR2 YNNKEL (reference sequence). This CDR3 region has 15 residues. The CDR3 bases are TGTGCCAGCAGCCAAAGTAGCGGGGGAACCTACGAGCAGTACTTC. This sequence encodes CASSQSSGGTYEQYF.

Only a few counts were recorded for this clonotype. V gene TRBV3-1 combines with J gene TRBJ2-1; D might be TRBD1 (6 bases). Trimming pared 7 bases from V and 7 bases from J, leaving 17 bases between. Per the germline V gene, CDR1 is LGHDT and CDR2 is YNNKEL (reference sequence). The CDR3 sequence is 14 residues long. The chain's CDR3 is CASTPGRGRNEQFF. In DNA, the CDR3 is TGTGCCAGCACCCCTGGCAGGGGCAGGAATGAGCAGTTCTTC.

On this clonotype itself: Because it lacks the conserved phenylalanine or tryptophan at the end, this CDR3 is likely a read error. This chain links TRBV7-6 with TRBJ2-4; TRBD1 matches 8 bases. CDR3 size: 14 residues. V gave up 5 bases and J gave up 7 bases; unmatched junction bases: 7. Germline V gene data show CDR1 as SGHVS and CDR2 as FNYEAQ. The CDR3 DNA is TGTGCCAGCAGCCCCATGACAGGGGTCAACATTCAGTACTAC. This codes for CASSPMTGVNIQYY.

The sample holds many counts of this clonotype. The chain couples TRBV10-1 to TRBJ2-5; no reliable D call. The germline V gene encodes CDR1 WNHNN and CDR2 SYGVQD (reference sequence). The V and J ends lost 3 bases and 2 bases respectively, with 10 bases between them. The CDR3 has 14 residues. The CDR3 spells CASSDGTLQETQYF. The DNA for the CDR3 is TGCGCCAGCAGTGACGGAACCCTGCAAGAGACCCAGTACTTC.